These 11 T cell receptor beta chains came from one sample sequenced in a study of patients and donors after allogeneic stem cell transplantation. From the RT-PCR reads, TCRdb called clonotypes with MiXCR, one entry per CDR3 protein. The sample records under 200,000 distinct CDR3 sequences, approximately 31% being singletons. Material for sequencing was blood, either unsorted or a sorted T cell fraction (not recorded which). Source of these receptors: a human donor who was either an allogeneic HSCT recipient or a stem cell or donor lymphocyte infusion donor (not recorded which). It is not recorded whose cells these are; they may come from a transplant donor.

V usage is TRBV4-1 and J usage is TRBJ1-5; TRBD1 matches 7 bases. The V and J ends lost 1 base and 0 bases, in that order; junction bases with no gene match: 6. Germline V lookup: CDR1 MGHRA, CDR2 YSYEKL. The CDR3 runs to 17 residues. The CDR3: CASSQVPEGASNQPQHF. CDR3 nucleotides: TGCGCCAGCAGCCAAGTACCGGAGGGGGCTAGCAATCAGCCCCAGCATTTT.

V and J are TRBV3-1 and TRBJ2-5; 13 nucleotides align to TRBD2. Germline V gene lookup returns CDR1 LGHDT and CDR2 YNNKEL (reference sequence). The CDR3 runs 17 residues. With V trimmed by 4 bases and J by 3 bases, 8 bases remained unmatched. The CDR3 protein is CASSPLLAGGHKETQYF. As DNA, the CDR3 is TGTGCCAGCAGCCCACTACTAGCGGGAGGGCACAAAGAGACCCAGTACTTC.

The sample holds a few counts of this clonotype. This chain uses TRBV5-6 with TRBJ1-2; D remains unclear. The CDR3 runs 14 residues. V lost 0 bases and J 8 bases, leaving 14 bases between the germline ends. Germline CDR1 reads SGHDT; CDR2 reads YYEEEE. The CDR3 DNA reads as TGTGCCAGCAGCTTGGAGTTGGGGTCTTCCGGCTACACCTTC. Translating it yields CASSLELGSSGYTF.

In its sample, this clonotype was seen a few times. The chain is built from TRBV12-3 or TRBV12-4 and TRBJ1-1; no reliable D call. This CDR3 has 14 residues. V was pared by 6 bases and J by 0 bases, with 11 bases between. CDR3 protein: CASSMHRMNTEAFF. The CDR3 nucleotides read TGTGCCAGCAGCATGCATCGCATGAACACTGAAGCTTTCTTT.

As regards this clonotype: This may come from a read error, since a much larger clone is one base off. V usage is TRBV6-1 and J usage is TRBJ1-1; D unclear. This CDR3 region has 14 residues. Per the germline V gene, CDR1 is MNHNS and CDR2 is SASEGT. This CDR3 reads CARSSQPMNTEAFF. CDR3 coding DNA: TGTGCCCGCAGTTCACAGCCTATGAACACTGAAGCTTTCTTT.

Written as DNA, the CDR3 is TGCAGCGTTCTCCAAGAGACCCAGTACTTC. Residues: CSVLQETQYF. This chain connects TRBV29-1 to TRBJ2-5; D unresolved. The CDR3 has 10 residues. Germline assignment: CDR1 SQVTM and CDR2 ANQGSEA. The V end lost 5 bases, the J end lost 1 base, and 2 bases lay between the germline ends.

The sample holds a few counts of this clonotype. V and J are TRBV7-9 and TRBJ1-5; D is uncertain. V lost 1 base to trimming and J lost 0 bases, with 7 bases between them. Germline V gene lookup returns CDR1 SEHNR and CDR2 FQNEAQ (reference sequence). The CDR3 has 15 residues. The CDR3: CASSLDTNSNQPQHF. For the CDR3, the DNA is TGTGCCAGCAGCTTAGACACAAATAGCAATCAGCCCCAGCATTTT. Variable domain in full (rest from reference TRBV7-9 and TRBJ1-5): DTGVSQNPRHKITKRGQNVTFRCDPISEHNRLYWYRQTLGQGPEFLTYFQNEAQLEKSRLLSDRFSAERPKGSFSTLEIQRTEQGDSAMYLCASSLDTNSNQPQHFGDGTRLSIL.

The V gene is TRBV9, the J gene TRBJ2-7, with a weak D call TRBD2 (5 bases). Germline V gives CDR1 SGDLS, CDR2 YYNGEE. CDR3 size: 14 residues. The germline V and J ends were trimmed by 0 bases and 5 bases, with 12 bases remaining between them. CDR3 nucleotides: TGTGCCAGCAGCGTAGGGCCTAGCTACCACGAGCAGTACTTC. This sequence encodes CASSVGPSYHEQYF.

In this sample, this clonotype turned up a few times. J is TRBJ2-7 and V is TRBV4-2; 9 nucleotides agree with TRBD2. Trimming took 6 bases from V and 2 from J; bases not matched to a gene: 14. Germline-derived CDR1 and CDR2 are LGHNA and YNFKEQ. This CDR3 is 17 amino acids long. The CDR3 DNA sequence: TGTGCCAGCAGTCCCGGGACTAGCAATCGGGGCCCCTACGAGCAGTACTTC. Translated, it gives CASSPGTSNRGPYEQYF.

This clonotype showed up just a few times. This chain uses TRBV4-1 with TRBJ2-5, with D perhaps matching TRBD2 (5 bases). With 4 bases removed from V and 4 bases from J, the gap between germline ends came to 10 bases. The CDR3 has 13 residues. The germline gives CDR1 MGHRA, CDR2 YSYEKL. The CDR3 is CASSRPGIETQYF. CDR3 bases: TGCGCCAGCAGCCGTCCCGGGATAGAGACCCAGTACTTC.

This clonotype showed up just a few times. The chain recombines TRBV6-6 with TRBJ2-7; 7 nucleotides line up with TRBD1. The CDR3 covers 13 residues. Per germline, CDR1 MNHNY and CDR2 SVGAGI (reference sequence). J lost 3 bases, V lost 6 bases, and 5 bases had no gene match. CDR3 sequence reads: CASSPGQRYEQYF. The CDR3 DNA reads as TGTGCCAGCAGCCCGGGACAGCGCTACGAGCAGTACTTC.